Listed below are T cell receptor beta chains from one sample, sequenced in a study of shared clonotypes between healthy human individuals. The method was immunoSEQ multiplex PCR; TCRdb's version includes in-frame clones alone and lacks a portion of them. The table lists approximately 500,000 clones, approximately 95% of them singletons. What was sequenced was naive CD4+ T cells sorted from blood. Receptor source: a woman aged 25 to 39 in good health. Each CDR3 is given with its conserved first and last residue. A D gene is named only where the DNA matches it firmly. A row's size may be missing; if present it is once, few, many or a size class.

d_gene	abundance	j_gene	v_gene	CDR3nt	CDR3aa
TRBD2	.	TRBJ2-7	TRBV4-1	TGCGCCAGCAGCCAGAGAGCCGGGACTAGGCCCTACGAGCAGTACTTC	CASSQRAGTRPYEQYF
TRBD1	.	TRBJ1-1	TRBV4-1	TGCGCCAGCAGCCAGGGGGGGGACAGGTTGAACACTGAAGCTTTCTTT	CASSQGGDRLNTEAFF
.	.	TRBJ1-1	TRBV18	TGTGCCAGCTATCCGACAGAACAAAACACTGAAGCTTTCTTT	CASYPTEQNTEAFF
.	.	TRBJ2-5	TRBV5-1	TGCGCCAGCACCAGACCCGGGGCAGGGGTGGTAGCCCAGTACTTC	CASTRPGAGVVAQYF
.	.	TRBJ2-2	TRBV6-9	TGTGCCAGCAGTTACGACAGGCCCCCAGGGGAGCTGTTTTTT	CASSYDRPPGELFF
.	once	TRBJ1-1	TRBV28	TGTGCCAGCACCTCTCCCTCTGAAGCTTTCTTT	CASTSPSEAFF
.	.	TRBJ2-7	TRBV4-1	TGCGCCAGCAGCCAAGCTGGAGCATACAGCTCCTACGAGCAGTACTTC	CASSQAGAYSSYEQYF
TRBD2	.	TRBJ2-7	TRBV5-8	TGTGCCAGCAGCAAGCTGCTAGCGGGAGGGCCAGACGAGCAGTACTTC	CASSKLLAGGPDEQYF
.	.	TRBJ1-2	TRBV5-6	TGTGCCAGCAGCAAACCATTGAGATCTGGCTACACCTTC	CASSKPLRSGYTF
.	.	TRBJ2-7	TRBV18	TGTGCCAGCTCACCACCGATTGAGGTGGCAGACTCCTACGAGCAGAACTTC	CASSPPIEVADSYEQNF
.	once	TRBJ1-4	TRBV28	TGTGCCAGCAGCCCCCCCGGCGGGTGGGGGGGGGTTAATGAAAAACTGTTTTTT	CASSPPGGWGGVNEKLFF
.	.	TRBJ2-3	TRBV27	TGTGCCAGCAGTTTATTTGCGCTAAGCACAGATACGCAGTATTTT	CASSLFALSTDTQYF
.	.	TRBJ1-2	TRBV11-2	TGTGCCAGCAGCCACCAGGCGGGGATCTATGGCTACACCTTC	CASSHQAGIYGYTF
.	once	TRBJ2-3	TRBV29-1	TGCAGCGTTGAACCCCGGAGGGCAGATACGCAGTATTTT	CSVEPRRADTQYF
.	.	TRBJ1-4	TRBV7-9	TGTGCCAGCACCAAAGGACCCACTGAAAAACTGTTTTTT	CASTKGPTEKLFF
.	.	TRBJ1-4	TRBV25-1	TGTGCCAGCAGGGGAGGGGCCTCAGGGGAAAAACTGTTTTTT	CASRGGASGEKLFF
.	.	TRBJ2-6	TRBV19	TGTGCCAGTGCACCGGGACACAACCCTGGGGCCAACGTCCTGACTTTC	CASAPGHNPGANVLTF
.	.	TRBJ1-1	TRBV5-6	TGTGCCAGCAGCCAGTTCGACAGACTGAACACTGAAGCTTTCTTT	CASSQFDRLNTEAFF
.	.	TRBJ1-1	TRBV7-8	TGTGCCAGCAGACTAGGACAGAACACTGAAGCTTTCTTT	CASRLGQNTEAFF
.	.	TRBJ1-1	TRBV25-1	TGTGCCAGCAGTGAAACCCCCTTTACTGAAGCTTTCTTT	CASSETPFTEAFF
TRBD1	.	TRBJ2-7	TRBV28	TGTGCCAGCAGTTCATACAGGGGGCTTAACGAGCAGTACTTC	CASSSYRGLNEQYF
.	.	TRBJ1-2	TRBV9	TGTGCCAGCAGCAATACTAGGGTGTTGGGCTACACCTTC	CASSNTRVLGYTF
TRBD2	.	TRBJ2-1	TRBV6-4	TGTGCCAGCAGTCCCAAACGGGGACTAGCCTACAATGAGCAGTTCTTC	CASSPKRGLAYNEQFF
TRBD2	.	TRBJ2-3	TRBV30	TGTGCCTGGAGTCCCGGGACTAGCGGGAATGTTCCAGATACGCAGTATTTT	CAWSPGTSGNVPDTQYF
TRBD2	once	TRBJ2-3	TRBV7-9	TGTGCCAGCAGCTTAGCTCTCCTAGCGGGTTTAGATACGCAGTATTTT	CASSLALLAGLDTQYF
TRBD1	once	TRBJ1-4	TRBV19	TGTGCCAGTAGCAAGGGAAAAAAAGACAGGGGGCGAGCTGAAAAACTGTTTTTT	CASSKGKKDRGRAEKLFF
.	.	TRBJ1-4	TRBV7-6	TGTGCCAGCAGCTCGTTCTCGACGGCTGCAACTAATGAAAAACTGTTTTTT	CASSSFSTAATNEKLFF
.	.	TRBJ2-5	TRBV28	TGTGCCAGCGCCAGACCCCAAGAGACCCAGTACTTC	CASARPQETQYF
.	.	TRBJ1-3	TRBV30	TGTGCCTGCGGAATTACTGGAAACACCATATATTTT	CACGITGNTIYF
.	.	TRBJ2-7	TRBV7-9	TGTGCCAGCAGCCTAACATCTTCCTACGAGCAGTACTTC	CASSLTSSYEQYF
TRBD2	.	TRBJ2-7	TRBV9	TGTGCCAGCAGCACAACTTGGCGGGAGGACTACGAGCAGTACTTC	CASSTTWREDYEQYF
.	.	TRBJ2-1	TRBV27	TGTGCCAGCAGTCCCTTTCCAGGGGCGGGGACCTACAATGAGCAGTTCTTC	CASSPFPGAGTYNEQFF
TRBD1	.	TRBJ2-3	TRBV2	TGTGCCAGCAGTGAGGGATGGGACAGGGGCACAGATACGCAGTATTTT	CASSEGWDRGTDTQYF
TRBD2	few	TRBJ2-1	TRBV5-1	TGCGCCAGCAGCCCGACTAGCGGGAGCGGCTTGGAGCAGTTCTTC	CASSPTSGSGLEQFF
.	.	TRBJ2-2	TRBV4-1	TGCGCCAGCAGCCTATACACCGACACCGGGGAGCTGTTTTTT	CASSLYTDTGELFF